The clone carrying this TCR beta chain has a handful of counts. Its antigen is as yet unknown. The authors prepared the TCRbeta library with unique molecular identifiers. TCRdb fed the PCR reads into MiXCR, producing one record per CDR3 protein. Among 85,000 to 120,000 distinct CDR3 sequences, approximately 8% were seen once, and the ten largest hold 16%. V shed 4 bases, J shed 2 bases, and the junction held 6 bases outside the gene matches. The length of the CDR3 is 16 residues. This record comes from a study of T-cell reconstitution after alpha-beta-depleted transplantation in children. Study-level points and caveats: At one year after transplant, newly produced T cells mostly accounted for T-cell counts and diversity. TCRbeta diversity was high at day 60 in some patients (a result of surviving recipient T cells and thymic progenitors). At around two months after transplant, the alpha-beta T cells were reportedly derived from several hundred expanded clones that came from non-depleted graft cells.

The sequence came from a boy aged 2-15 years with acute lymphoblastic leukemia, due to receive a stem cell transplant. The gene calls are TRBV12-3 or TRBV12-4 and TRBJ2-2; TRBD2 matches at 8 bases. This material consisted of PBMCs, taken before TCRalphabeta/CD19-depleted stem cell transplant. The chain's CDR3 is CASSSTSAINTGELFF. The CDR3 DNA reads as TGTGCCAGCAGTTCGACTAGCGCCATAAACACCGGGGAGCTGTTTTTT.